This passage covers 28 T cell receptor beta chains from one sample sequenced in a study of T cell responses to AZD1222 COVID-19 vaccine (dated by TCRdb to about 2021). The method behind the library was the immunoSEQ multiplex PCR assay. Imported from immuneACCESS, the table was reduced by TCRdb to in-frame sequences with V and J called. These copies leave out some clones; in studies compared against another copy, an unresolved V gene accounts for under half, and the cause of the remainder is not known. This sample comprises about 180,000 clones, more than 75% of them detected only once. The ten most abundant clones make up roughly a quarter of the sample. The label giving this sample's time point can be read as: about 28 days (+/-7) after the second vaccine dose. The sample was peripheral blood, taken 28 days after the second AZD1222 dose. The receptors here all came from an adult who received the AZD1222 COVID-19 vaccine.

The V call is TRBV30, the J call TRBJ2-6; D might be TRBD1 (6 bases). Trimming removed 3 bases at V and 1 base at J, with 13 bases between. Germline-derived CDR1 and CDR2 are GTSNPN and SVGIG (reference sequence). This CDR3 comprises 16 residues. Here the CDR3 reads CAWSLPGASGANVLTF. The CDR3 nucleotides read TGTGCCTGGAGCCTCCCAGGGGCGTCTGGGGCCAACGTCCTGACTTTC.

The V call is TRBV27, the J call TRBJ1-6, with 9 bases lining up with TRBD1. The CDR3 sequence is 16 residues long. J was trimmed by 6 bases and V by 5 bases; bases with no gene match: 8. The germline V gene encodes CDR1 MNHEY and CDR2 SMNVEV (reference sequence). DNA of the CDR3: TGTGCCAGCAGTAAGGGGACAGGGCGGGGTAATTCACCCCTCCACTTT. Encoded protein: CASSKGTGRGNSPLHF.

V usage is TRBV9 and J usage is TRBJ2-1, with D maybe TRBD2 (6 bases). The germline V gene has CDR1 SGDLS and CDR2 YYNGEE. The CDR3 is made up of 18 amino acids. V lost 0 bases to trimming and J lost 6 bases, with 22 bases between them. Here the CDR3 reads CASSVGPSPRSGVNEQFF. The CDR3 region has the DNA TGTGCCAGCAGCGTAGGTCCGTCCCCGCGATCGGGGGTCAATGAGCAGTTCTTC.

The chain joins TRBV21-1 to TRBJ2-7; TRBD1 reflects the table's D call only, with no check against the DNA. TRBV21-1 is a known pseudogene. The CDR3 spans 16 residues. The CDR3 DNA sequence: TGTGCCAGCAGCAAAGGATTAGGACAGGGGGCCTACGAGCAGTACTTC. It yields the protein CASSKGLGQGAYEQYF.

CDR3 region: CAWTQGWGADNYGYTF. The CDR3 nucleotides read TGTGCCTGGACCCAAGGTTGGGGGGCAGATAACTATGGCTACACCTTC. V and J are TRBV30 and TRBJ1-2, with D perhaps matching TRBD1 (6 bases). This CDR3 comprises 16 residues. Germline CDR1 reads GTSNPN; CDR2 reads SVGIG (reference sequence). V lost 4 bases and J lost 1, with 19 bases in between.

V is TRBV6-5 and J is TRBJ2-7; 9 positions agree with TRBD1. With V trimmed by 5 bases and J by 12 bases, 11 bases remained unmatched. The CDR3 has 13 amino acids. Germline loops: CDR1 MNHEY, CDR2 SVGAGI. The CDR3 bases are TGTGCCAGCAGTCGACCGGGACAGGGCCGTAGGTACTTC. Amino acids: CASSRPGQGRRYF.

DNA of the CDR3: TGTGCCACCAGCAGAGGCTCCCACTATGGCTACACCTTC. It encodes CATSRGSHYGYTF. V usage is TRBV15 and J usage is TRBJ1-2, with D hard to call. CDR3 size: 13 residues. Germline V gene data show CDR1 as LNHNV and CDR2 as YYDKDF (reference sequence). Between the trimmed V and J ends, which lost 1 base and 3 bases, there was a span of 6 bases.

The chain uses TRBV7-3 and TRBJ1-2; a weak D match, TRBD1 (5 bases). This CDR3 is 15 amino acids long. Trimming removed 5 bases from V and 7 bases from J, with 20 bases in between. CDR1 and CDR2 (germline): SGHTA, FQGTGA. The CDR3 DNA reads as TGTGCCAGCAGCCCCGGCACCAGGGAGAGGAGTGGCTACACCTTC. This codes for CASSPGTRERSGYTF.

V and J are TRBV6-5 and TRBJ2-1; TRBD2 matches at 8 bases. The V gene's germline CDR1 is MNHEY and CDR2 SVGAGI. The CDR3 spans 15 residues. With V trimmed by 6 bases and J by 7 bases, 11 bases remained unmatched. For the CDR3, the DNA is TGTGCCAGCAGCCCCTACCCGGGAGGGGGGAATGAGCAGTTCTTC. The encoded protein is CASSPYPGGGNEQFF.

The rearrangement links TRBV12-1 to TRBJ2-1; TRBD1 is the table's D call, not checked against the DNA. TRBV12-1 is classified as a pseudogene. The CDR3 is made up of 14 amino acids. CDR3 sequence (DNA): TGTGCCAGCAACCGGGACAGTCGATTCAGTGAGCAGTTCTTC. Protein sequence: CASNRDSRFSEQFF.

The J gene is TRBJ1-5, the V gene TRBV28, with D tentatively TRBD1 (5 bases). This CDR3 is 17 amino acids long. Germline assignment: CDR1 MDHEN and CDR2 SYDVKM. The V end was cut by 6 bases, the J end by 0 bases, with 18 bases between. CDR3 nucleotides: TGTGCCAGCAGCCTGAGCTTGACAGCGTATAGCAATCAGCCCCAGCATTTT. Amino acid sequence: CASSLSLTAYSNQPQHF.

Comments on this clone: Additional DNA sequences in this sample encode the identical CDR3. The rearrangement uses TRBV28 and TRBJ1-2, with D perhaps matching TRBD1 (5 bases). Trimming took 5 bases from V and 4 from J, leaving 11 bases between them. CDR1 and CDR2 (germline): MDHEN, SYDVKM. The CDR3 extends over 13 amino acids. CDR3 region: CASSTGTAYGYTF. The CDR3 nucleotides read TGTGCCAGCAGTACCGGGACGGCCTATGGCTACACCTTC.

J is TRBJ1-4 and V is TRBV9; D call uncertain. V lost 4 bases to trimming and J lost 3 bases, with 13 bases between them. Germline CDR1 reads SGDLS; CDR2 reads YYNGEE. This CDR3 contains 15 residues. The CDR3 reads CASSPREVPNEKLFF. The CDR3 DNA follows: TGTGCCAGCAGCCCGCGCGAGGTCCCTAATGAAAAACTGTTTTTT.

CDR3 sequence (DNA): TGCAGCGTTGATGTCGCAGGGGCCGTGGGCGAGCAGTACTTC. Translating it yields CSVDVAGAVGEQYF. The chain combines TRBV29-1 with TRBJ2-7; TRBD1 might be the D (6 bases). CDR3 length: 14 amino acids. Per the germline V gene, CDR1 is SQVTM and CDR2 is ANQGSEA. Between the trimmed V and J ends, which lost 3 bases and 6 bases, there was a span of 18 bases.

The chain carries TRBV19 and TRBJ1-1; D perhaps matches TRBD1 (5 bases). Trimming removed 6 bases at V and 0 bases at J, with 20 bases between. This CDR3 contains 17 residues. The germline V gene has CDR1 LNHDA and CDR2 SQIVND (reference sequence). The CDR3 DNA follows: TGTGCCAGTAGATCCGGGCGAGGGCAGGGAATGAACACTGAAGCTTTCTTT. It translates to CASRSGRGQGMNTEAFF.

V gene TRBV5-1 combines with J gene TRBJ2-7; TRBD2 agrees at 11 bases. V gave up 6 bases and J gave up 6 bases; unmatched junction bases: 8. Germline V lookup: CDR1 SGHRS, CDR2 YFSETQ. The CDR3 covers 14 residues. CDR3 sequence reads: CASTILAGGLEQYF. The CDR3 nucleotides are TGCGCCAGCACAATTCTAGCGGGAGGTCTCGAGCAGTACTTC.

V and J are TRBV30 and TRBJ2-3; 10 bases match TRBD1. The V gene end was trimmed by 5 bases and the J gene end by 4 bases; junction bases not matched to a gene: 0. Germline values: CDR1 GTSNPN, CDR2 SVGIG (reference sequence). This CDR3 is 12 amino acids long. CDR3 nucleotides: TGTGCCTGGGACAGGGGGCCAGATACGCAGTATTTT. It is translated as CAWDRGPDTQYF.

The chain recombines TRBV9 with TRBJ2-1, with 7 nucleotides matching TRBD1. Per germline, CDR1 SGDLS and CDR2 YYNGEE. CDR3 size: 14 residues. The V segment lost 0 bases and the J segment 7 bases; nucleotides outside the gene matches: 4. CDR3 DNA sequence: TGTGCCAGCAGCGTAGGACAGGGCAGGAATGAGCAGTTCTTC. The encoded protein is CASSVGQGRNEQFF.

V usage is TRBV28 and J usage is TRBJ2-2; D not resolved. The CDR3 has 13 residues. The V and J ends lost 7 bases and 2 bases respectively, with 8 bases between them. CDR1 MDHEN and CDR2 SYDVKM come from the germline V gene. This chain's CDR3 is CASTSSNTGELFF. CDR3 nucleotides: TGTGCCAGCACTTCATCCAACACCGGGGAGCTGTTTTTT.

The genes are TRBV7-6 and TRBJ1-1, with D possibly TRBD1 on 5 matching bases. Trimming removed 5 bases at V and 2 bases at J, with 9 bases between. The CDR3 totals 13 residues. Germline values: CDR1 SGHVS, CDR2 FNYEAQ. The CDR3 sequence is CASSTDSNTEAFF. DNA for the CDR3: TGTGCCAGCAGCACCGACAGTAACACTGAAGCTTTCTTT.

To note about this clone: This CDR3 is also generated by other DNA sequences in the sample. The CDR3 bases are TGTGCCAGTAGTATAAGGACTAGCGGTTACAATGAGCAGTTCTTC. Residues: CASSIRTSGYNEQFF. The chain has TRBV19 and TRBJ2-1; 10 bases map to TRBD2. V shed 2 bases, J shed 4 bases, and the junction held 2 bases outside the gene matches. CDR3 length equals 15 residues. Germline-derived CDR1 and CDR2 are LNHDA and SQIVND (reference sequence).

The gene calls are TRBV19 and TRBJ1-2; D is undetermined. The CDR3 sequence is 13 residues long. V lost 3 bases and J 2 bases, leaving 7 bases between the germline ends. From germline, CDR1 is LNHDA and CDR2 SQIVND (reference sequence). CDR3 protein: CASSIILNYGYTF. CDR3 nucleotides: TGTGCCAGTAGTATCATATTGAACTATGGCTACACCTTC.

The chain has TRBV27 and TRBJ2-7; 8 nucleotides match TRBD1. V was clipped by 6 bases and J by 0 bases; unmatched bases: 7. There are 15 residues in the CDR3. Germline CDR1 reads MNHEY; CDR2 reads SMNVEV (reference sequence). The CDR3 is CASSSTGTGSYEQYF. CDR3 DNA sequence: TGTGCCAGCAGCTCGACCGGGACAGGCTCCTACGAGCAGTACTTC.

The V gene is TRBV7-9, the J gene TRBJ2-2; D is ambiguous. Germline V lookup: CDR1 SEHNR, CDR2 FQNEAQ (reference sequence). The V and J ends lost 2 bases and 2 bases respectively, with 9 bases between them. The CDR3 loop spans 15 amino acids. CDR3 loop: CASSLSQDNTGELFF. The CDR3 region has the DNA TGTGCCAGCAGCTTAAGCCAGGATAACACCGGGGAGCTGTTTTTT.

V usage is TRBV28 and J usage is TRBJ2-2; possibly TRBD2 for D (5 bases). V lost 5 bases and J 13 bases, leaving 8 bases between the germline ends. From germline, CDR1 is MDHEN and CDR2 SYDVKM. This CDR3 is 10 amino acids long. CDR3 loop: CASSQEVLFF. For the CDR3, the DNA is TGTGCCAGCAGTCAGGAGGTGCTGTTTTTT. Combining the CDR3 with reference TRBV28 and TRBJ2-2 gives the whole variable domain DVKVTQSSRYLVKRTGEKVFLECVQDMDHENMFWYRQDPGLGLRLIYFSYDVKMKEKGDIPEGYSVSREKKERFSLILESASTNQTSMYLCASSQEVLFFGEGSRLTVL.

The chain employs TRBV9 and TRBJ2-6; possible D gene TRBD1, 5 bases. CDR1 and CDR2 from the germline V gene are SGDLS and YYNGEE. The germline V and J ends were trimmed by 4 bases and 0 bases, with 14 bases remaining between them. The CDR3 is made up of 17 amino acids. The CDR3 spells CASSSTALSSGANVLTF. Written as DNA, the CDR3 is TGTGCCAGCAGCTCGACAGCTCTAAGCTCTGGGGCCAACGTCCTGACTTTC.

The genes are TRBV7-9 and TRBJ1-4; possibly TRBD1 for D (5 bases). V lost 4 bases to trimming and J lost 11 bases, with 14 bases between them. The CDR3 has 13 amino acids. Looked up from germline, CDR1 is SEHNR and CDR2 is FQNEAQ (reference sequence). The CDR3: CASSSKPGDKLFF. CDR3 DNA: TGTGCCAGCAGCTCAAAGCCTGGGGACAAACTGTTTTTT. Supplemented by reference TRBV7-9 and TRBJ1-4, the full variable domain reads DTGVSQNPRHKITKRGQNVTFRCDPISEHNRLYWYRQTLGQGPEFLTYFQNEAQLEKSRLLSDRFSAERPKGSFSTLEIQRTEQGDSAMYLCASSSKPGDKLFFGSGTQLSVL.

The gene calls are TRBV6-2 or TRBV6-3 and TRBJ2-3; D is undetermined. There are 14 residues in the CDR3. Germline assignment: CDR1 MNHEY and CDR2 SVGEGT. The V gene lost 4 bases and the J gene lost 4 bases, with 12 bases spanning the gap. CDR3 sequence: CASSLADGADTQYF. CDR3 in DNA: TGTGCCAGCAGTTTGGCAGACGGAGCAGATACGCAGTATTTT.